These 27 T cell receptor beta chains came from one sample sequenced in a study of Ad26.COV2.S vaccination and SARS-CoV-2 variants. Treatment here: roughly 18 received Ad26.COV2.S at low or high dose, single or two shots; several received placebo; per-sample allocation not given. Each sample was drawn 63 days after the first injection (of vaccine or placebo). Sequenced by immunoSEQ multiplex PCR; TCRdb stores in-frame clones only, minus some. The sample has about 440,000 clones, around 85% seen once. This specimen was peripheral blood, taken in a trial of Ad26.COV2.S vaccine versus placebo. Receptors originate from a person between 18 and 60 years old who received the Ad26.COV2.S COVID-19 vaccine or a placebo.

The gene calls are TRBV6-1 and TRBJ2-3, with a weak D call TRBD1 (6 bases). Germline values: CDR1 MNHNS, CDR2 SASEGT. The CDR3 is 16 amino acids. V dropped 4 bases and J dropped 9 bases, with 23 bases sitting between them. The CDR3 here is CASSVWDNQGQGTQYF. The CDR3 DNA follows: TGTGCCAGCAGTGTCTGGGACAACCAGGGCCAAGGGACGCAGTATTTT.

The chain has TRBV6-5 and TRBJ2-2; D is undetermined. CDR1 and CDR2 from the germline V gene are MNHEY and SVGAGI. The CDR3 is 15 amino acids. The germline V and J ends were trimmed by 6 bases and 4 bases, with 15 bases remaining between them. The CDR3 is CASRADHQSTGELFF. CDR3 nucleotide sequence: TGTGCCAGCAGGGCAGACCACCAGAGCACCGGGGAGCTGTTTTTT.

This clone occurred once. The chain carries TRBV28 and TRBJ2-7, with 9 bases matching TRBD2. The germline CDR1 and CDR2 sequences are MDHEN and SYDVKM. The CDR3 totals 13 residues. Germline trimming cut 7 bases from V and 3 bases from J; bases unmatched to any gene: 4. DNA of the CDR3: TGTGCCAGCACCTCTAGCGGGGTCTACGAGCAGTACTTC. This gives the protein CASTSSGVYEQYF.

This chain links TRBV29-1 with TRBJ2-1; TRBD1 matches at 9 bases. CDR1 and CDR2 (germline): SQVTM, ANQGSEA. The CDR3 runs to 13 residues. V shed 4 bases and J 9 bases; nucleotides not matched to a gene: 7. CDR3 loop: CSVGVTGGGEQFF. The CDR3 coding sequence is TGCAGCGTTGGGGTAACAGGGGGCGGTGAGCAGTTCTTC.

Points on this clone: The same CDR3 is also encoded by other DNA sequences in this sample. The rearrangement joins TRBV27 to TRBJ2-2, with D possibly TRBD2 on 6 matching bases. V was shortened by 5 bases and J by 4 bases, with 11 bases between the two germline ends. Germline loops: CDR1 MNHEY, CDR2 SMNVEV (reference sequence). This CDR3 is 14 amino acids long. This CDR3 is CASSLGLVTGELFF. In nucleotides, the CDR3 is TGTGCCAGCAGTCTGGGACTTGTCACCGGGGAGCTGTTTTTT.

V gene TRBV7-2 combines with J gene TRBJ1-1; perhaps TRBD1 as D (5 bases). CDR1 and CDR2 (germline): SGHTA, FQGNSA. The CDR3 is made up of 13 amino acids. V was clipped by 5 bases and J by 8 bases, with 15 bases between them. The CDR3, as DNA: TGTGCCAGCAGCCGCCCTAGTCGGGACGAAGCTTTCTTT. This codes for CASSRPSRDEAFF.

The CDR3 nucleotides are TGTGCCAGCAGCCCCGGACTAGCAGTCTACGAGCAGTACTTC. Its translation is CASSPGLAVYEQYF. V is TRBV9 and J is TRBJ2-7, with 8 bases that match TRBD2. CDR1 is SGDLS and CDR2 is YYNGEE in the germline V gene. The CDR3 loop spans 14 amino acids. Germline trimming cut 4 bases from V and 3 bases from J; bases unmatched to any gene: 6.

This chain connects TRBV28 to TRBJ1-2, with D possibly TRBD1 on 6 matching bases. Trimming took off 7 bases at V and 5 bases at J, with 17 bases between the two ends. The CDR3 length is 14 residues. Looked up from germline, CDR1 is MDHEN and CDR2 is SYDVKM. The CDR3 sequence: CASTNGPTGYGYTF. In DNA, the CDR3 is TGTGCCAGCACAAACGGCCCGACAGGATATGGCTACACCTTC.

This chain connects TRBV2 to TRBJ2-7; 13 bases are a match to TRBD2. V lost 10 bases, J lost 7 bases, and 7 bases stayed unmatched. Germline lookup yields CDR1 SNHLY and CDR2 FYNNEI. The CDR3 spans 13 residues. CDR3 sequence (DNA): TGTGCCATAAGGACTAGCGGGAGACGGGAGCAGTACTTC. Residues: CAIRTSGRREQYF.

The genes are TRBV19 and TRBJ2-3; no firm D call. The CDR3 contains 13 residues. Per germline, CDR1 LNHDA and CDR2 SQIVND (reference sequence). V was cut by 10 bases and J by 0 bases, with 11 bases left in between. DNA for the CDR3: TGTGCCACGTCCGCGGTTAGCACAGATACGCAGTATTTT. This gives the protein CATSAVSTDTQYF.

The chain joins TRBV6-5 to TRBJ2-1, with 11 bases identical to TRBD2. The CDR3 loop spans 14 amino acids. Germline trimming cut 0 bases from V and 15 bases from J; bases unmatched to any gene: 7. CDR1 and CDR2 from the germline V gene are MNHEY and SVGAGI. CDR3 coding DNA: TGTGCCAGCAGTTACTCCTGGCTAGCGGGAGGTCTGTTCTTC. Translation: CASSYSWLAGGLFF.

The V call is TRBV5-6, the J call TRBJ2-1; perhaps TRBD2 as D (5 bases). Germline V lookup: CDR1 SGHDT, CDR2 YYEEEE. This CDR3 contains 15 residues. V lost 3 bases and J lost 8, with 18 bases in between. The chain's CDR3 is CASSWRTGRWDEQFF. In DNA, the CDR3 is TGTGCCAGCAGCTGGAGGACTGGACGGTGGGATGAGCAGTTCTTC.

The chain couples TRBV29-1 to TRBJ2-7; D not resolved. This CDR3 is 11 amino acids long. V was cut by 1 base and J by 4 bases, with 5 bases left in between. Germline lookup yields CDR1 SQVTM and CDR2 ANQGSEA. Here the CDR3 reads CSVEGEYEQYF. The CDR3 DNA reads as TGCAGCGTTGAAGGGGAATACGAGCAGTACTTC.

The chain recombines TRBV7-3 with TRBJ2-1; 10 bases line up with TRBD2. This CDR3 comprises 15 residues. Germline lookup yields CDR1 SGHTA and CDR2 FQGTGA. V shed 4 bases and J 6 bases; nucleotides not matched to a gene: 6. For the CDR3, the DNA is TGTGCCAGCAGCTCGTCTAGCGGGAGTTTCAATGAGCAGTTCTTC. The encoded protein is CASSSSSGSFNEQFF.

V gene TRBV7-2 combines with J gene TRBJ2-7; TRBD2 aligns across 7 bases. V lost 1 base and J lost 8; bases outside the gene matches: 11. The CDR3 runs 15 residues. Looked up from germline, CDR1 is SGHTA and CDR2 is FQGNSA. CDR3 DNA: TGTGCCAGCAGCTTAGGCCCCCGGACTAGTGTGAAGCAGTACTTC. This sequence encodes CASSLGPRTSVKQYF. Supplemented by reference TRBV7-2 and TRBJ2-7, the full variable domain reads GAGVSQSPSNKVTEKGKDVELRCDPISGHTALYWYRQSLGQGLEFLIYFQGNSAPDKSGLPSDRFSAERTGGSVSTLTIQRTQQEDSAVYLCASSLGPRTSVKQYFGPGTRLTVT.

This sequence joins TRBV24-1 and TRBJ2-1; 8 bases fit TRBD2. CDR3 length: 15 residues. The V and J ends lost 1 base and 10 bases, in that order; junction bases with no gene match: 8. Germline-derived CDR1 and CDR2 are KGHDR and SFDVKD. The CDR3 loop reads CATSDFAGGSREQFF. For the CDR3, the DNA is TGTGCCACCAGTGATTTCGCGGGAGGCTCCAGGGAGCAGTTCTTC.

The chain joins TRBV29-1 to TRBJ1-3; D is unclear. The V gene lost 6 bases and the J gene lost 4 bases, with 13 bases spanning the gap. Germline CDR1 and CDR2: SQVTM and ANQGSEA. The CDR3 contains 13 residues. The CDR3 coding sequence is TGCAGCGTAGGTGAAACACCCGGAAACACCATATATTTT. Its protein is CSVGETPGNTIYF.

The genes are TRBV7-2 and TRBJ1-1, with unresolved D. Trimming took 4 bases from V and 2 from J, leaving 14 bases between them. The CDR3 spans 15 residues. Germline loops: CDR1 SGHTA, CDR2 FQGNSA. The CDR3 loop reads CASSSWRRHNTEAFF. For the CDR3, the DNA is TGTGCCAGCAGCTCCTGGAGGAGGCATAACACTGAAGCTTTCTTT.

CDR3 loop: CSVDGQGSYGYTF. The DNA for the CDR3 is TGCAGCGTAGACGGACAGGGGAGCTATGGCTACACCTTC. This chain joins TRBV29-1 and TRBJ1-2; 9 nucleotides align to TRBD1. Trimming removed 6 bases from V and 4 bases from J; junction bases left unmatched: 6. CDR3 length equals 13 residues. CDR1 and CDR2 from the germline V gene are SQVTM and ANQGSEA. The variable domain in full, completed from reference TRBV29-1 and TRBJ1-2, reads SAVISQKPSRDICQRGTSLTIQCQVDSQVTMMFWYRQQPGQSLTLIATANQGSEATYESGFVIDKFPISRPNLTFSTLTVSNMSPEDSSIYLCSVDGQGSYGYTFGSGTRLTVV.

The chain links TRBV9 to TRBJ2-7, with 9 bases identical to TRBD2. V shed 4 bases, J shed 5 bases, and the junction held 10 bases outside the gene matches. The CDR3 is 15 residues long. Germline V CDR1 and CDR2: SGDLS, YYNGEE. The CDR3 region is CASSSWAGGPHEQYF. The CDR3 DNA reads as TGTGCCAGCAGCAGTTGGGCGGGAGGGCCCCACGAGCAGTACTTC.

This chain joins TRBV5-1 and TRBJ1-2; D not resolved. CDR1 and CDR2 from the germline V gene are SGHRS and YFSETQ. This CDR3 comprises 15 residues. V lost 1 base, J lost 8 bases, and 18 bases lay in between. As DNA, the CDR3 is TGCGCCAGCAGCTTGTCGGGCACAATCCTAGGAGGCTACACCTTC. Translation: CASSLSGTILGGYTF.

The chain employs TRBV18 and TRBJ1-3; a possible D gene is TRBD1 (6 bases). Germline loops: CDR1 KGHSH, CDR2 LQKENI. This CDR3 is 15 amino acids long. V gave up 6 bases and J gave up 4 bases, with 16 bases separating them. CDR3 nucleotide sequence: TGTGCCAGCTCCCCCACCCGGGACATCGGAAACACCATATATTTT. Its protein product is CASSPTRDIGNTIYF.

The chain carries TRBV29-1 and TRBJ2-3; D gene uncertain. Germline V gene lookup returns CDR1 SQVTM and CDR2 ANQGSEA. CDR3 length: 14 residues. Trimming cost V 7 bases and J 0 bases, with 14 bases left between them. CDR3 nucleotide sequence: TGCAGCGCCCAATGGGGATCTAGCACAGATACGCAGTATTTT. It encodes CSAQWGSSTDTQYF.

This clone was detected only once. This chain connects TRBV5-1 to TRBJ1-3; D is ambiguous. This CDR3 spans 13 amino acids. Trimming took off 3 bases at V and 11 bases at J, with 15 bases between the two ends. The germline V gene has CDR1 SGHRS and CDR2 YFSETQ. The CDR3 DNA sequence: TGCGCCAGCAGCTCTGACACCTTATCGGCCATATATTTT. It yields the protein CASSSDTLSAIYF.

The chain has TRBV6-2 or TRBV6-3 and TRBJ2-3; D remains unclear. Trimming took 5 bases from V and 6 from J, leaving 12 bases between them. The CDR3 length is 13 residues. Germline V gene sequence: CDR1 MNHEY, CDR2 SVGEGT. The CDR3 bases are TGTGCCAGCAGTCACCAGCTCTTGGATACGCAGTATTTT. It specifies CASSHQLLDTQYF.

The chain carries TRBV12-5 and TRBJ1-1, with D possibly being TRBD1 (6 bases). Germline V gene sequence: CDR1 LGHNT, CDR2 FRNRAP. The length of the CDR3 is 15 residues. V gave up 4 bases and J gave up 3 bases, with 15 bases separating them. The CDR3 reads CASGSSAGAYTEAFF. As DNA, the CDR3 is TGTGCTAGTGGTTCCTCGGCAGGGGCATACACTGAAGCTTTCTTT.

The CDR3 loop reads CASSPPGTGSNYGYTF. In DNA form, the CDR3 reads TGTGCCAGCAGTCCACCGGGGACAGGGAGTAACTATGGCTACACCTTC. The V and J genes are TRBV28 and TRBJ1-2; TRBD1 matches 9 bases. Germline lookup yields CDR1 MDHEN and CDR2 SYDVKM. V gave up 5 bases and J gave up 1 base; unmatched junction bases: 8. This CDR3 contains 16 residues.